The 5 T cell receptor beta chains in this list originate from one sample, sequenced in a study of control samples from healthy donors and cancer patients. Data came from immunoSEQ multiplex PCR; TCRdb stores just in-frame clones and leaves some out. This sample carries around 110,000 clones, 75% to 90% of them seen once, and the ten largest clones take about 1.1%. Sample: PBMCs. The source of these receptors is a woman in her 50s with colorectal cancer.

The V call is TRBV5-1, the J call TRBJ1-3, with 7 bases identical to TRBD1. V gave up 5 bases and J gave up 4 bases; unmatched junction bases: 6. CDR3 length: 14 residues. Germline V gene sequence: CDR1 SGHRS, CDR2 YFSETQ. CDR3 in amino acids: CASSDGTAGNTIYF. The CDR3 DNA reads as TGCGCCAGCAGTGACGGGACAGCCGGAAACACCATATATTTT.

This chain connects TRBV9 to TRBJ1-2, with unresolved D. Trimming left V 4 bases short and J 8 bases short, with 12 bases between. The germline V gene has CDR1 SGDLS and CDR2 YYNGEE. The CDR3 has 12 amino acids. The CDR3 sequence is CASSLPKEGYTF. The CDR3 region has the DNA TGTGCCAGCAGCCTACCTAAGGAGGGCTACACCTTC.

This chain links TRBV6-2 or TRBV6-3 with TRBJ2-1; no clear D gene. CDR1 and CDR2 (germline): MNHEY, SVGEGT. V shed 0 bases and J shed 9 bases, with 3 bases lying between them. This CDR3 is 11 amino acids long. Written as DNA, the CDR3 is TGTGCCAGCAGTTACTCTGGTGAGCAGTTCTTC. As protein: CASSYSGEQFF.

This clone has just a few counts. This chain connects TRBV12-3 or TRBV12-4 to TRBJ1-2; tentatively, D is TRBD1 (6 bases). The CDR3 runs 12 residues. V dropped 4 bases and J dropped 8 bases, with 11 bases sitting between them. CDR3 sequence reads: CASSYRVGGYTF. CDR3 nucleotides: TGTGCCAGCAGTTACAGGGTTGGCGGCTACACCTTC.

The chain employs TRBV30 and TRBJ2-1, with 11 positions matching TRBD2. V lost 3 bases to trimming and J lost 4 bases; unmatched junction nucleotides: 20. CDR1 and CDR2 from the germline V gene are GTSNPN and SVGIG (reference sequence). The CDR3 length is 20 residues. CDR3 coding DNA: TGTGCCTGGAGGATGGTTGCGACTAGCGGGGCTCCGAGGGGTTACAATGAGCAGTTCTTC. Protein: CAWRMVATSGAPRGYNEQFF.